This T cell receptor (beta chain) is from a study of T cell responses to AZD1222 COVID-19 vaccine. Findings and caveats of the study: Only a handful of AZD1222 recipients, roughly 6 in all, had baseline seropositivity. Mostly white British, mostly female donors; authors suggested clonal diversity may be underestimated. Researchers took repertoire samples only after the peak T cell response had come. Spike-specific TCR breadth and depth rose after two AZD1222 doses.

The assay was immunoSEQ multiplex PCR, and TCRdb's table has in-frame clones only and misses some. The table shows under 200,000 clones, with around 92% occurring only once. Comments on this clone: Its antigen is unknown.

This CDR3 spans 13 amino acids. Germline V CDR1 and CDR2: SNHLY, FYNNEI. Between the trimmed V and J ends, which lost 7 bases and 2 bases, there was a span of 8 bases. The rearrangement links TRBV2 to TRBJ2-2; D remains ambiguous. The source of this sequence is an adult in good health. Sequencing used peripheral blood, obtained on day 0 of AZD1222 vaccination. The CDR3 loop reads CASIHTNTGELFF. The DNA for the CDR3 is TGTGCCAGCATCCACACAAACACCGGGGAGCTGTTTTTT. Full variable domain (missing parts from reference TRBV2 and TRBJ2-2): EPEVTQTPSHQVTQMGQEVILRCVPISNHLYFYWYRQILGQKVEFLVSFYNNEISEKSEIFDDQFSVERPDGSNFTLKIRSTKLEDSAMYFCASIHTNTGELFFGEGSRLTVL.